This TCR beta chain was identified in a study of shared clonotypes between healthy human individuals. This clone appeared a few times. CDR3 length: 11 residues. V dropped 4 bases and J dropped 7 bases, with 7 bases sitting between them. Germline loops: CDR1 SNHLY, CDR2 FYNNEI. Every subset had its genomic DNA shared out evenly among several immunoSEQ plates. What was sequenced on ten immunoSEQ deep assay plates was unsorted PBMC DNA. Assay: immunoSEQ multiplex PCR; the TCRdb copy retains only in-frame clones and omits some. Among about 460,000 clones listed, roughly four fifths were seen once. The unsorted samples took roughly 100 million PBMCs to get genomic DNA.

This chain joins TRBV2 and TRBJ1-2; TRBD1 is a possible D gene (5 bases). This clonotype originated in a woman aged 40-49 years in good health. Some clones in this sample may be carry-over from other donors' samples. The sequenced sample was PBMCs. The CDR3 sequence is CASSVGAGYTF. The CDR3 bases are TGTGCCAGCAGTGTTGGGGCTGGCTACACCTTC.